A single sample is the source of the 2 T cell receptor beta chains below, sequenced in a study of blood T cell repertoires in COVID-19. Measured with immunoSEQ multiplex PCR; TCRdb has only the in-frame clones, and not every one. The sample includes some 200,000 clones, 80% to 85% of them seen just once. The sample taken for sequencing was PBMCs or T cells enriched from blood (not recorded which). Receptors were obtained from a man aged 40-49 years who had recovered from COVID-19.

The chain is built from TRBV5-1 and TRBJ1-2, with a tentative D call TRBD1 (5 bases). The CDR3 spans 15 residues. CDR1 is SGHRS and CDR2 is YFSETQ in the germline V gene. The V end was cut by 3 bases, the J end by 0 bases, with 12 bases between. The DNA for the CDR3 is TGCGCCAGCAGCTCAACAGGACTACCTAACTATGGCTACACCTTC. Residues: CASSSTGLPNYGYTF.

DNA for the CDR3: TGTGCCAGCAGCCTAGAGCGGGCAGGAAAGGGCGGGGAGCTGTTTTTT. This translates into CASSLERAGKGGELFF. V and J are TRBV5-4 and TRBJ2-2, with a weak D call TRBD2 (6 bases). Looked up from germline, CDR1 is SGHNT and CDR2 is YYREEE (reference sequence). This CDR3 has 16 residues. With 4 bases removed from V and 7 bases from J, the gap between germline ends came to 20 bases.